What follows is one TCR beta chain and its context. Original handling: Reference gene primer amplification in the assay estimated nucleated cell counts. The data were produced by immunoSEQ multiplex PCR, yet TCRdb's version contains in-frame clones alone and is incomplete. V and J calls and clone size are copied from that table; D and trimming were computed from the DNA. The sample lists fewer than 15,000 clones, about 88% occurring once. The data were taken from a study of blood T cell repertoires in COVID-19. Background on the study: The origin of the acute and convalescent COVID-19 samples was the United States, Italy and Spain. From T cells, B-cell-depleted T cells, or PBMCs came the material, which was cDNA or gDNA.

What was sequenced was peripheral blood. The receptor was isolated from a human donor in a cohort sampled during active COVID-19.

In DNA, the CDR3 is TGTGCCAGCAGCTTCCACCGATCCGGAGGTTTCAATGAGCAGTTCTTC. Translating gives CASSFHRSGGFNEQFF. The genes are TRBV7-2 and TRBJ2-1; D may be TRBD2 (5 bases). Germline V gene lookup returns CDR1 SGHTA and CDR2 FQGNSA. The CDR3 runs to 16 residues. Trimming took off 3 bases at V and 6 bases at J, with 18 bases between the two ends.